This record covers a single T cell receptor beta chain. This entry comes from a study of blood T cell repertoires in COVID-19. Across the study: Samples taken during acute and convalescent COVID-19 were collected in the United States, Italy and Spain. PBMCs, B-cell-depleted T cells, or T cells were the source of the cDNA or gDNA that made up the material.

Source study methods: For nucleated cells, counts were estimated from reference gene primer amplification. Clones were read by immunoSEQ multiplex PCR, and TCRdb kept only the in-frame ones, dropping some. V and J calls and clone size come straight from that table; D and trimming were deduced from the DNA. The sample consists of under 250,000 clones, over 70% of them appearing once. The receptor's source is a woman in her 70s with acute or convalescent COVID-19. The sequencing sample was made of peripheral blood.

The CDR3 loop reads CASSLSQGVYEQYF. The CDR3 DNA follows: TGTGCCAGCAGTTTATCACAGGGGGTCTACGAGCAGTACTTC. This chain links TRBV28 with TRBJ2-7, with 8 positions matching TRBD1. Per the germline V gene, CDR1 is MDHEN and CDR2 is SYDVKM. This CDR3 is 14 amino acids long. J was trimmed by 3 bases and V by 1 base; bases with no gene match: 2.